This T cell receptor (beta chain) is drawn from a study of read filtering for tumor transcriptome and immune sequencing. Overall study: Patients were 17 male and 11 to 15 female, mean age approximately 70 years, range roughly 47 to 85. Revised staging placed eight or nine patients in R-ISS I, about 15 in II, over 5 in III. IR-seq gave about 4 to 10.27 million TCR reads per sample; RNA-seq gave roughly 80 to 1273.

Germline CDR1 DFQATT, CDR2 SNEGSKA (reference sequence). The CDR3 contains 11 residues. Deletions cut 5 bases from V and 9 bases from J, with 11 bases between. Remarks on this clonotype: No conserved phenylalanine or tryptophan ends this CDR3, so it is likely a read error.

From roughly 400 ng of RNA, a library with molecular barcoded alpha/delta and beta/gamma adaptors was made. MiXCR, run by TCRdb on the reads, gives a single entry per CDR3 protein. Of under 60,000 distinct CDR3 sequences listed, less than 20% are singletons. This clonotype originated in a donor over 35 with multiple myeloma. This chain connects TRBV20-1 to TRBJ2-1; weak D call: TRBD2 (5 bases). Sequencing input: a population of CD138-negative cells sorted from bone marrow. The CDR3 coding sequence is TGCAGTGCTGAGGCGGGCAGTGAGCAGTTCTAC. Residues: CSAEAGSEQFY.